Given below is one T cell receptor beta chain in context. This clonotype has only a few counts. Its antigen remains undetermined. No much larger clone exists at a distance of one base, and base qualities are not known. This specimen comes from a study of T cell repertoires in aging, cancer and after chemotherapy (dated by TCRdb to between 2017 and 2020). Regarding the complete study: Six donor age groups were covered, ranging from 30 or younger up to 70 or older, and each group contained at least three individuals. Alongside some 100 healthy donors serving as a reference group, the cohort included some 220 cancer patients, of whom more than 90 had hematological cancers and more than 120 had solid cancers. In the solid tumor group, the paired samples taken before and after chemotherapy came from brain tumor (glioblastoma) patients given temozolomide-based therapy. To look at immunoaging and at how T cells reconstitute after chemotherapy, the study profiled TCR beta repertoires in peripheral blood from both healthy donors and cancer patients. The complete dataset included about 8.8 million TCR reads.

Multiplex touch-down PCR with a mixed TRB-A/B primer pool was used to amplify rearranged TRB sequences covering the V, D and J segments. Illumina adapters and sample indices were added to the amplicons in two consecutive PCR reactions performed with Phusion HS II polymerase. After gel purification with the NucleoSpin Gel and PCR Clean-up kit, the amplicons were checked using Qubit and an Agilent 2100 Bioanalyzer. Sequencing of libraries was carried out on an Illumina MiSeq in 600-cycle, single-indexed, paired-end runs. Regarding the original processing steps: TRB sequences were processed with MiXCR versions 2.12 and 3.0.5. A clone was defined as each unique CDR3 nucleotide sequence, and only productive sequences supported by at least two reads were kept. Shannon diversity, evenness, clonality (one minus evenness), and alpha-parameterized diversity profiles from alpha 0 to 5 were included as repertoire metrics. The IGoR algorithm was used to compute generation probabilities of clones in paired pre- and post-chemotherapy samples. TCRdb ran its own pipeline on the public reads, namely fastp trimming at Q25 and MiXCR clone calling, and kept in-frame beta chains. Each entry merges the rows of one CDR3 protein and shows their most common DNA and genes. TCRdb's processing, not the authors', yielded these V and J calls. In all, the sample holds roughly 7,800 distinct CDR3 sequences, and roughly 56% of those were seen once. The top ten clones comprise around 4% of the sample.

Reading from cysteine to phenylalanine, the CDR3 counts 14 amino acids. This entry keeps only the CDR3 DNA: 42 bases, framed from base 1. Looking up the germline V gene (reference sequence) yields CDR1 LNHDA and CDR2 SQIVND. V was cut back by 2 bases and J by 3 bases, leaving a gap of 5 bases between them. General findings and caveats noted by the study authors: Significantly lower blood TCR diversity and higher clonality were observed in untreated patients with hematological or solid cancers than in age-matched healthy donors. Median generation probability increased over the chemotherapy interval in both cancer cohorts, suggesting repertoire reconstitution through rebound thymic output. The authors noted that the repertoire data do not allow conclusions about immunological memory after chemotherapy. In healthy donors, the decline in TCR diversity with age was mainly due to loss of richness, whereas in cancer patients loss of evenness also played a role.

TCR beta rearrangements were amplified from genomic DNA isolated from peripheral blood, not from sorted cells or RNA. The TCR sequence derives from a human donor with a solid tumor. The chain is assembled from TRBV19 and TRBJ2-6; too little of a D gene remains to name it. The specimen was blood. The DNA reads as follows: TGTGCCAGTAGTATAACCGGTGGGGCCAACGTCCTGACTTTC. This codes for CASSITGGANVLTF.